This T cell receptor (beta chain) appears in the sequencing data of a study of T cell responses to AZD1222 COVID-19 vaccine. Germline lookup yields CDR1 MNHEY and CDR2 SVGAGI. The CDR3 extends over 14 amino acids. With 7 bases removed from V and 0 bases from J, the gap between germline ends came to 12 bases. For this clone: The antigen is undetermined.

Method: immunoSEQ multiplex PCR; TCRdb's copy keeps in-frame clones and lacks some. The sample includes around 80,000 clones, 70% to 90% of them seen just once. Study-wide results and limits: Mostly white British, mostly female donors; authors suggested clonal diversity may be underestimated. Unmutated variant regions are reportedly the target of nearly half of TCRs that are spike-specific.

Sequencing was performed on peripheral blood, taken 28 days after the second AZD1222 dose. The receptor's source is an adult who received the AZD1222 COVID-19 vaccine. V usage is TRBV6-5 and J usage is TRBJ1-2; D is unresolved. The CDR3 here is CASTKQEANYGYTF. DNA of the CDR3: TGTGCCAGCACCAAGCAAGAGGCTAACTATGGCTACACCTTC.